This is a list of T cell receptor beta chains from one sample in a study of shared clonotypes between healthy human individuals. Here immunoSEQ multiplex PCR was the method, and the copy in TCRdb shows in-frame clones only, minus some. This repertoire shows over a million clones, around three quarters found once; its top ten account for 0.61%. The sequencing input was memory CD4+ T cells from PBMCs. The receptors stem from a man aged 18 to 30 in good health. Some clones in this sample may be carry-over from other donors' samples. The CDR3 runs from the conserved cysteine through the conserved F or W. The D gene is left open where the match is weak. The listing skips clone size in some rows; elsewhere it reads once, few, many or a size class.

TRBJ1-3 TRBV28 . . TGTGCCAGCCGGCTTTCTGGAAACACCATATATTTT CASRLSGNTIYF
TRBJ2-1 TRBV2 . . TGTGCCAGCAGTGAAGGACAGAGCTCCTACAATGAGCAGTTCTTC CASSEGQSSYNEQFF
TRBJ1-3 TRBV11-2 . . TGTGCCAGCAGCTTAGATCTGGTCAACCGAAACACCATATATTTT CASSLDLVNRNTIYF
TRBJ2-3 TRBV28 . . TGTGCCAGCAGTTTTATTACGGAGACAGATACGCAGTATTTT CASSFITETDTQYF
TRBJ2-3 TRBV18 . . TGTGCCAGCTCGAGAGGGAGCCCAGATACGCAGTATTTT CASSRGSPDTQYF
TRBJ1-2 TRBV10-1 . . TGCGCCAGCAGTGTGGCCCAGGGCCCTAACTATGGCTACACCTTC CASSVAQGPNYGYTF
TRBJ1-2 TRBV30 . . TGTGCCTGGAGTGAACGACCGGGACGGCTCCCTATGGGGAACTATGGCTACACCTTC CAWSERPGRLPMGNYGYTF
TRBJ2-5 TRBV7-2 . TRBD1 TGTGCCAGCACTTCCGGGACAGAAGAGACCCAGTACTTC CASTSGTEETQYF
TRBJ1-5 TRBV28 . TRBD1 TGTGCCAGCACCTCCGAGGGGGCAGGTCAGCCCCAGCATTTT CASTSEGAGQPQHF
TRBJ2-1 TRBV9 . TRBD2 TGTGCCAGCAGCGCAGCTAGCGGCAATTACAATGAGCAGTTCTTC CASSAASGNYNEQFF
TRBJ2-7 TRBV7-9 . TRBD1 TGTGCCAGCAGCTTTCTGACAGGGGGGAACTACGAGCAGTACTTC CASSFLTGGNYEQYF
TRBJ2-1 TRBV28 once . TGTGCCAGCGGGGGTTCGTTGGGGACCAATGAGCAGTTCTTC CASGGSLGTNEQFF
TRBJ1-3 TRBV7-3 few . TGTGCCAGCAGGACCACAGGGACCTCTGGAAACACCATATATTTT CASRTTGTSGNTIYF
TRBJ2-7 TRBV14 . . TGTGCCAGCAGCCGACACCCGGGACCGATCTCCTACGAGCAGTACTTC CASSRHPGPISYEQYF
TRBJ2-7 TRBV25-1 . . TGTGCCACTTCACGGGACTTCTACGAGCAGTACTTC CATSRDFYEQYF
TRBJ1-2 TRBV5-1 . . TGCGCCAGCAGCTGGACAGAGAACTATGGCTACACCTTC CASSWTENYGYTF
TRBJ2-5 TRBV7-2 . TRBD2 TGTGCCAGCAGCTTGTTTTCCAGCGGGAACCAAGAGACCCAGTACTTC CASSLFSSGNQETQYF
TRBJ2-7 TRBV5-1 . . TGCGCCAGCAGCTTTTCGAAGGGCTACGAGCAGTACTTC CASSFSKGYEQYF
TRBJ2-7 TRBV27 many TRBD1 TGTGCCATCAGGGGTAGGGGGCATTACGAGCAGTACTTC CAIRGRGHYEQYF
TRBJ2-1 TRBV11-2 . TRBD2 TGTGCCAGCAGCCAAAGACTAGCGGGAGGGCCGTTGAGCAATGAGCAGTTCTTC CASSQRLAGGPLSNEQFF
TRBJ2-7 TRBV5-1 . TRBD2 TGCGCCAGCAGCTTGGCCGGGGGGGCCTCCTACGAGCAGTACTTC CASSLAGGASYEQYF
TRBJ2-7 TRBV27 . TRBD2 TGTGCCAGCAGTCCCTCCCTAGCGGGGATCCTTAGGAGCTCCTACGAGCAGTACTTC CASSPSLAGILRSSYEQYF
TRBJ2-1 TRBV7-9 . TRBD2 TGTGCCAGCAGCCCCCCACTGACGGGAGGGAACAATGAGCAGTTCTTC CASSPPLTGGNNEQFF
TRBJ1-5 TRBV10-3 . . TGTGCCACGGCGGTAAGGGAGGGCAATCAGCCCCAGCATTTT CATAVREGNQPQHF
TRBJ2-7 TRBV5-1 few . TGCGCCAGCAGCAATACCGGACAGCTATCCTACGAGCAGTACTTC CASSNTGQLSYEQYF
TRBJ1-1 TRBV28 . . TGTGCCAGCAGTTTAGAGGCTAGGCGAGCTTTCTTT CASSLEARRAFF
TRBJ2-2 TRBV2 . . TGTGCCAGCAGTCACAAGACCGGGGAGCTGTTTTTT CASSHKTGELFF
TRBJ2-4 TRBV27 . . TGTGCCAGGTGGAACATTCAGTACTTC CARWNIQYF
TRBJ2-2 TRBV5-6 . TRBD1 TGTGCCAGCAGCTTAGGGACAGGGGTTTCCGGGGAGCTGTTTTTT CASSLGTGVSGELFF
TRBJ2-2 TRBV5-6 . . TGTGCCAGCAGCTCCCTACAGCAAGTGGCCGGGGAGCTGTTTTTT CASSSLQQVAGELFF
TRBJ1-2 TRBV6-6 . . TGTGCCAGCAGTCCACGAACATATGGCTACACCTTC CASSPRTYGYTF
TRBJ1-2 TRBV5-4 . TRBD1 TGTGCCAGCAGCTTTTATCTCACAGGGGGCATTTTGGGAGGCTACACCTTC CASSFYLTGGILGGYTF
TRBJ1-2 TRBV29-1 . . TGCAGCGTTTCTAAAGGCAGACTCTTTGGCTACACCTTC CSVSKGRLFGYTF
TRBJ2-7 TRBV23-1 . . TGCGCCAGCAGTCAACTACGGGGGTTAAAGCAGTACTTC CASSQLRGLKQYF
TRBJ2-1 TRBV29-1 . . TGCAGCGTTGGGACTGATTCCTACAATGAGCAGTTCTTC CSVGTDSYNEQFF
TRBJ2-5 TRBV29-1 . . TGCAGCGTTGAAGACAGGGGACAGACCCAGTACTTC CSVEDRGQTQYF
TRBJ2-7 TRBV29-1 few TRBD1 TGCAGCGTTCTAGGGGGACAGGGGCTGTCCGAGCAGTACTTC CSVLGGQGLSEQYF
TRBJ2-5 TRBV20-1 once . TGCAGTGCTCCTTGGGAGACCCAGTACTTC CSAPWETQYF
TRBJ2-7 TRBV4-2 many . TGTGCCAGCAGCCAAGATTGGGACGCTCTCTACGAGCAGTACTTC CASSQDWDALYEQYF
TRBJ2-2 TRBV7-3 . . TGTGCCAGCAGCGTAGCGGTCTCGAACACCGGGGAGCTGTTTTTT CASSVAVSNTGELFF